These T cell receptor beta chains were read from a single sample in a study of PD-1 blockade in classical Hodgkin lymphoma. Only in-frame clones appear in the TCRdb table, and some are missing; sequencing was by immunoSEQ multiplex PCR. This sample carries tens of thousands of clones, around 64% of them seen once, and the ten largest clones take approximately 2.8%. The sample here was peripheral blood mononuclear cells (PBMCs), taken before the fourth cycle of nivolumab. All receptors come from a human donor with classical Hodgkin lymphoma. CDR3s include the opening cysteine and the closing phenylalanine or tryptophan. D genes are given only for firm matches. Part of the rows lack a size; the others show once, few, many or a class for expanded clones.

>TRBV20-1|NA|TRBJ2-7|NA
CSAGGSYEQYF
TGCAGTGCTGGGGGTTCCTACGAGCAGTACTTC
>TRBV30|NA|TRBJ1-4|TRBD1
CATHYETGYEKLFF
TGTGCCACTCACTACGAGACAGGGTATGAAAAACTGTTTTTT
>TRBV6-5|few|TRBJ2-5|TRBD2
CASTPPGEGETQYF
TGTGCCAGCACCCCCCCGGGGGAGGGAGAGACCCAGTACTTC
>TRBV4-1|NA|TRBJ2-6|NA
CASSHTYGTFGANVLTF
TGCGCCAGCAGCCACACCTACGGGACTTTTGGGGCCAACGTCCTGACTTTC
>TRBV5-1|few|TRBJ2-3|NA
CASSLIGSTDTQYF
TGCGCCAGCAGCTTAATAGGGAGCACAGATACGCAGTATTTT
>TRBV18|few|TRBJ1-1|TRBD1
CASSPGTGTTEAFF
TGTGCCAGCTCACCGGGGACAGGGACCACTGAAGCTTTCTTT
>TRBV5-1|NA|TRBJ1-3|NA
CASSLGESFLSGNTIYF
TGCGCCAGCAGCTTGGGAGAATCCTTTCTCTCTGGAAACACCATATATTTT
>TRBV30|once|TRBJ1-6|TRBD1
CAWSGQGRRHSPLHF
TGTGCCTGGAGTGGACAGGGTAGGAGGCATTCACCCCTCCACTTT
>TRBV28|NA|TRBJ2-1|NA
CASSLPGDNEQFF
TGTGCCAGCAGTTTGCCCGGAGACAATGAGCAGTTCTTC
>TRBV4-3|few|TRBJ1-6|NA
CASSQGLYNSPLHF
TGCGCCAGCAGCCAAGGTCTCTATAATTCACCCCTCCACTTT
>TRBV13|NA|TRBJ1-1|NA
CASSLNLEENTEAFF
TGTGCCAGCAGCCTTAATTTAGAGGAGAACACTGAAGCTTTCTTT
>TRBV18|NA|TRBJ2-1|TRBD1
CASSGKERTGGGNEQFF
TGTGCCAGCTCAGGGAAAGAAAGGACAGGGGGCGGAAATGAGCAGTTCTTC
>TRBV7-2|few|TRBJ2-7|NA
CASGQGSYEQYF
TGTGCCAGCGGGCAAGGTTCCTACGAGCAGTACTTC
>TRBV30|NA|TRBJ2-3|NA
CAWSVGGTSTDTQYF
TGTGCCTGGAGTGTGGGGGGAACTAGCACAGATACGCAGTATTTT
>TRBV10-2|NA|TRBJ1-2|NA
CASSVYREPNYGYTF
TGCGCCAGCAGTGTATACAGAGAGCCTAACTATGGCTACACCTTC
>TRBV5-1|medium-sized|TRBJ2-2|TRBD1
CASSTGDRATGELFF
TGCGCCAGCAGCACCGGGGACAGGGCCACCGGGGAGCTGTTTTTT
>TRBV25-1|NA|TRBJ1-1|NA
CASSEYPQTGRAFF
TGTGCCAGCAGTGAATATCCGCAGACAGGCCGAGCTTTCTTT
>TRBV28|NA|TRBJ1-1|NA
CASKDREAFF
TGTGCCAGCAAAGACAGAGAAGCTTTCTTT
>TRBV19|NA|TRBJ2-5|TRBD1
CASSRDSTRETQYF
TGTGCCAGTAGCCGGGACAGTACTAGAGAGACCCAGTACTTC
>TRBV5-1|NA|TRBJ2-3|NA
CASSPGTTSTDTQYF
TGCGCCAGCAGCCCCGGGACAACTAGCACAGATACGCAGTATTTT
>TRBV28|NA|TRBJ2-1|NA
CASIRAGPNNEQFF
TGTGCCAGCATAAGGGCAGGTCCCAACAATGAGCAGTTCTTC
>TRBV9|NA|TRBJ2-1|TRBD2
CASSASGRLDEQFF
TGTGCCAGCAGCGCTAGCGGGAGGCTCGATGAGCAGTTCTTC